Listed here are 18 T cell receptor beta chains from one sample, sequenced in a study of Ad26.COV2.S vaccination and SARS-CoV-2 variants. Treatment given: some 20 received Ad26.COV2.S at low or high dose, single or two shots; several received placebo; per-sample allocation not given. At day 63 after the first vaccine or placebo injection, samples were drawn. Profiled with immunoSEQ multiplex PCR; TCRdb holds only in-frame clones, not every one. This table has about 440,000 clones, roughly 88% appearing once. The sample in question was peripheral blood, obtained in a trial of Ad26.COV2.S vaccine versus placebo. The receptors stem from a person aged 18-60 years who received the Ad26.COV2.S COVID-19 vaccine or a placebo.

V and J are TRBV10-3 and TRBJ1-5, with 8 bases aligning to TRBD1. The V gene's germline CDR1 is ENHRY and CDR2 SYGVKD. The CDR3 runs 14 residues. J was trimmed by 11 bases and V by 8 bases; bases with no gene match: 14. The CDR3 coding sequence is TGTGCCATCGGGACAGGTGCGGGGGATTCGGCCCAGCATTTT. Translating gives CAIGTGAGDSAQHF.

This chain joins TRBV9 and TRBJ1-1; weak D call: TRBD1 (5 bases). The CDR3 has 15 amino acids. Between the trimmed V and J ends, which lost 0 bases and 1 base, there was a span of 10 bases. Germline CDR1 reads SGDLS; CDR2 reads YYNGEE. The CDR3: CASSVDGASNTEAFF. The CDR3 coding sequence is TGTGCCAGCAGCGTAGACGGGGCTTCGAACACTGAAGCTTTCTTT. Looking up the rest from reference TRBV9 and TRBJ1-1 gives the full variable domain: DSGVTQTPKHLITATGQRVTLRCSPRSGDLSVYWYQQSLDQGLQFLIQYYNGEERAKGNILERFSAQQFPDLHSELNLSSLELGDSALYFCASSVDGASNTEAFFGQGTRLTVV.

This chain connects TRBV6-6 to TRBJ2-7; 7 bases line up with TRBD1. The ends lost 8 bases at V and 2 bases at J; junction bases unmatched: 12. This CDR3 comprises 15 residues. Germline values: CDR1 MNHNY, CDR2 SVGAGI (reference sequence). In nucleotides, the CDR3 is TGTGCCAGCCTCCTAGGGGGCCCAGCGCCCTACGAGCAGTACTTC. This codes for CASLLGGPAPYEQYF.

The rearrangement links TRBV19 to TRBJ2-6; D is undetermined. Trimming cost V 2 bases and J 0 bases, with 11 bases left between them. The CDR3 runs to 17 residues. Germline CDR1 and CDR2: LNHDA and SQIVND (reference sequence). The DNA for the CDR3 is TGTGCCAGTAGTATACAGCACTCGGCCTCTGGGGCCAACGTCCTGACTTTC. Its protein is CASSIQHSASGANVLTF.

The J gene is TRBJ2-2, the V gene TRBV10-1; tentatively, D is TRBD2 (5 bases). The CDR3 consists of 11 residues. Trimming cost V 7 bases and J 7 bases, with 7 bases left between them. The V gene's germline CDR1 is WNHNN and CDR2 SYGVQD (reference sequence). In nucleotides, the CDR3 is TGCGCCAGCAAGCGGAACGGGGAGCTGTTTTTT. This translates into CASKRNGELFF.

The chain couples TRBV5-1 to TRBJ2-3; D call uncertain. Germline V gene sequence: CDR1 SGHRS, CDR2 YFSETQ. V dropped 0 bases and J dropped 2 bases, with 10 bases sitting between them. The CDR3 is 15 amino acids. As DNA, the CDR3 is TGCGCCAGCAGCTTGGCGGCTGGGAACACAGATACGCAGTATTTT. Its translation: CASSLAAGNTDTQYF.

The chain uses TRBV5-5 and TRBJ2-7; the match to TRBD2 covers 8 bases. Per the germline V gene, CDR1 is SGHKS and CDR2 is YYEKEE (reference sequence). V shed 0 bases and J 2 bases; nucleotides not matched to a gene: 7. The CDR3 sequence is 16 residues long. The DNA of the CDR3 is TGTGCCAGCAGCTTGGCTGGGCGGGAGGTACCCTACGAGCAGTACTTC. It is translated as CASSLAGREVPYEQYF.

The J gene is TRBJ1-4, the V gene TRBV18; D is undetermined. Germline CDR1 and CDR2: KGHSH and LQKENI. This CDR3 comprises 15 residues. Trimming removed 0 bases at V and 8 bases at J, with 13 bases between. The chain's CDR3 is CASSPPDPLKEKLFF. In DNA form, the CDR3 reads TGTGCCAGCTCACCACCCGATCCCCTTAAAGAAAAACTGTTTTTT.

This chain links TRBV28 with TRBJ1-1; D is perhaps TRBD1 (5 bases). CDR3 length: 13 amino acids. V lost 5 bases and J 4 bases, leaving 11 bases between the germline ends. Germline V lookup: CDR1 MDHEN, CDR2 SYDVKM. CDR3 coding DNA: TGTGCCAGCAGTACTAGGGGTACCACTGAAGCTTTCTTT. Its protein product is CASSTRGTTEAFF.

The rearrangement joins TRBV11-2 to TRBJ2-1; D uncertain. V lost 1 base and J lost 8, with 12 bases in between. The CDR3 spans 14 residues. Per the germline V gene, CDR1 is SGHAT and CDR2 is FQNNGV. CDR3 DNA: TGTGCCAGCAGCTTAGCCGTGGCCCGATATGAGCAGTTCTTC. It specifies CASSLAVARYEQFF.

This chain uses TRBV5-1 with TRBJ2-1, with D possibly being TRBD2 (6 bases). V shed 4 bases and J shed 0 bases, with 17 bases lying between them. Germline CDR1 SGHRS, CDR2 YFSETQ. The CDR3 extends over 17 amino acids. The CDR3, as DNA: TGCGCCAGCAGCCTAACCCAGCGGGCCCTCTCCTACAATGAGCAGTTCTTC. This sequence encodes CASSLTQRALSYNEQFF.

The gene calls are TRBV4-2 and TRBJ2-3, with 13 nucleotides matching TRBD2. Germline assignment: CDR1 LGHNA and CDR2 YNFKEQ. The CDR3 has 16 amino acids. After removal of 4 bases from V and 6 bases from J, the junction contained 7 bases not matched to a gene. The CDR3, as DNA: TGTGCCAGCAGCCTCCAGACTAGCGGGAGGCTGGATACGCAGTATTTT. Residues: CASSLQTSGRLDTQYF.

Comment on this clone: At one end, the junction sequence differs from germline, possibly due to a read error. The chain combines TRBV24-1 with TRBJ2-7, with TRBD1 identical over 9 bases. There are 11 residues in the CDR3. Germline loops: CDR1 KGHDR, CDR2 SFDVKD. This CDR3 is CATSQDRGTLF. DNA for the CDR3: TGTGCCACCAGTCAGGACAGGGGAACGTTATTC.

The gene calls are TRBV21-1 and TRBJ2-5; the DNA was not used to check the table's D call, TRBD1. TRBV21-1 is described as a pseudogene. The CDR3 runs 14 residues. CDR3 residues: CASSTRVCGETQYF. DNA of the CDR3: TGTGCCAGCAGTACCAGGGTGTGTGGGGAGACCCAGTACTTC.

The chain carries TRBV28 and TRBJ2-2; TRBD1 is a possible D gene (5 bases). Germline-derived CDR1 and CDR2 are MDHEN and SYDVKM. The CDR3 sequence is 15 residues long. Trimming cost V 5 bases and J 6 bases, with 16 bases left between them. The CDR3 loop reads CASSRKGLRAGELFF. The CDR3 DNA sequence: TGTGCCAGCAGTCGCAAAGGGCTCAGGGCCGGGGAGCTGTTTTTT.

The chain employs TRBV24-1 and TRBJ2-2, with D hard to call. From germline, CDR1 is KGHDR and CDR2 SFDVKD. Trimming left V 10 bases short and J 1 base short, with 12 bases between. This CDR3 has 14 amino acids. The CDR3 sequence: CATSSSGNTGELFF. As DNA, the CDR3 is TGTGCCACGAGTTCGTCAGGGAACACCGGGGAGCTGTTTTTT.

This clone was counted once. The rearrangement links TRBV28 to TRBJ2-3; TRBD2 aligns across 10 bases. The germline V gene encodes CDR1 MDHEN and CDR2 SYDVKM. Germline trimming cut 2 bases from V and 5 bases from J; bases unmatched to any gene: 7. The CDR3 runs 16 residues. CDR3 sequence: CASSLGPAGGGDTQYF. The CDR3 DNA sequence: TGTGCCAGCAGTTTAGGTCCAGCGGGAGGGGGAGATACGCAGTATTTT.

This rearrangement joins TRBV11-2 to TRBJ1-2; 10 nucleotides agree with TRBD1. The CDR3 spans 15 residues. Germline assignment: CDR1 SGHAT and CDR2 FQNNGV. J lost 1 base, V lost 5 bases, and 4 bases had no gene match. The CDR3 DNA reads as TGTGCCAGCAGCCCCTGGGACAGGGGTAACTATGGCTACACCTTC. Translating gives CASSPWDRGNYGYTF.